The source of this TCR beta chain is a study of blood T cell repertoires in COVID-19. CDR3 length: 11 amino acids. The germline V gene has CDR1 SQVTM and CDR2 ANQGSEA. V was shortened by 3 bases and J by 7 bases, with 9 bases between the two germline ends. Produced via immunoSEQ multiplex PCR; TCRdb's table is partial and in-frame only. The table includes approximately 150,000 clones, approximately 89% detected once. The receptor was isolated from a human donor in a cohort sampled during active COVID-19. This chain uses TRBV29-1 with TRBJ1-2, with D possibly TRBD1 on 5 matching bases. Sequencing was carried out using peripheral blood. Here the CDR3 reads CSVEQGRGYTF. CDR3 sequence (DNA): TGCAGCGTTGAGCAGGGTCGTGGCTACACCTTC.